The 17 T cell receptor beta chains given below trace back to one sample, sequenced in a study of control samples from healthy donors and cancer patients. Clones were sequenced by immunoSEQ multiplex PCR, and TCRdb holds only the in-frame ones, with some missing. The table lists approximately 100,000 clones, 85% to 90% of them singletons. The specimen sequenced was blood. Every receptor here comes from a woman in her thirties or forties in good health.

CDR3 in DNA: TGCGCCAGCAGCTCGGGGGAAGATGGGGGGTCCCAGCATTTT. Its translation: CASSSGEDGGSQHF. The V gene is TRBV5-1, the J gene TRBJ1-5; tentative D call: TRBD1 (5 bases). The CDR3 totals 14 residues. The V and J ends lost 3 bases and 11 bases respectively, with 18 bases between them. Germline V gene data show CDR1 as SGHRS and CDR2 as YFSETQ.

This rearrangement joins TRBV5-1 to TRBJ1-2; 7 bases agree with TRBD1. V was pared by 3 bases and J by 0 bases, with 8 bases of the junction left unmatched. Germline loops: CDR1 SGHRS, CDR2 YFSETQ. The CDR3 spans 16 residues. CDR3 DNA: TGCGCCAGCAGCTCCCGGGGGGACAGCACTAACTATGGCTACACCTTC. Its protein is CASSSRGDSTNYGYTF.

This chain joins TRBV18 and TRBJ1-6, with D unresolved. The V end lost 2 bases, the J end lost 7 bases, and 15 bases lay between the germline ends. The germline gives CDR1 KGHSH, CDR2 LQKENI. This CDR3 contains 16 residues. The CDR3 is CASSPGLEGLNSPLHF. The CDR3 DNA sequence: TGTGCCAGCTCACCAGGTCTAGAAGGGTTAAATTCACCCCTCCACTTT.

J is TRBJ2-5 and V is TRBV7-2; 8 bases align to TRBD1. Trimming at V came to 5 bases and at J to 4 bases, leaving 9 bases not matched to a gene. Germline CDR1 SGHTA, CDR2 FQGNSA. The length of the CDR3 is 15 residues. The CDR3 nucleotides read TGTGCCAGCAGCACACAAATACAGGGGGGAGAGACCCAGTACTTC. Amino acids: CASSTQIQGGETQYF.

The J gene is TRBJ1-1, the V gene TRBV11-3; D is possibly TRBD1 (5 bases). The CDR3 sequence is 17 residues long. Germline V gene data show CDR1 as SGHNT and CDR2 as YENEEA. The V gene lost 1 base and the J gene lost 1 base, with 16 bases spanning the gap. CDR3 coding DNA: TGTGCCAGCAGCTTAGCCACAGGCCTCATTGGGAACACTGAAGCTTTCTTT. It specifies CASSLATGLIGNTEAFF.

This rearrangement joins TRBV5-5 to TRBJ2-6, with D hard to call. V lost 0 bases and J 2 bases, leaving 15 bases between the germline ends. The CDR3 is 18 amino acids. Per germline, CDR1 SGHKS and CDR2 YYEKEE (reference sequence). CDR3 bases: TGTGCCAGCAGCTTGGACGGGTCCGTGGCCCCTGGGGCCAACGTCCTGACTTTC. Encoded protein: CASSLDGSVAPGANVLTF.

The chain combines TRBV29-1 with TRBJ2-5; D remains ambiguous. CDR3 length: 13 residues. The germline V gene encodes CDR1 SQVTM and CDR2 ANQGSEA. V lost 7 bases to trimming and J lost 5 bases, with 17 bases between them. This CDR3 is CSAARRTTETQYF. The CDR3 DNA sequence: TGCAGCGCCGCCCGCCGGACGACGGAGACCCAGTACTTC. Based on the CDR3 plus reference TRBV29-1 and TRBJ2-5, the full variable domain is SAVISQKPSRDICQRGTSLTIQCQVDSQVTMMFWYRQQPGQSLTLIATANQGSEATYESGFVIDKFPISRPNLTFSTLTVSNMSPEDSSIYLCSAARRTTETQYFGPGTRLLVL.

The rearrangement uses TRBV6-2 or TRBV6-3 and TRBJ1-2; D uncertain. The germline CDR1 and CDR2 sequences are MNHEY and SVGEGT. V lost 2 bases, J lost 4 bases, and 11 bases lay in between. The CDR3 totals 14 residues. CDR3 protein: CASSYQDPVYGYTF. The DNA of the CDR3 is TGTGCCAGCAGTTACCAGGATCCGGTCTATGGCTACACCTTC.

The chain recombines TRBV5-4 with TRBJ1-1; TRBD1 matches 7 bases. In germline, CDR1 is SGHNT, CDR2 YYREEE (reference sequence). The V segment lost 0 bases and the J segment 4 bases; nucleotides outside the gene matches: 3. The CDR3 consists of 14 residues. CDR3 protein: CASSLGQGGTEAFF. DNA for the CDR3: TGTGCCAGCAGCTTGGGACAGGGAGGCACTGAAGCTTTCTTT.

CDR3: CASSTRSRGIGTGEAFF. CDR3 coding DNA: TGTGCCAGTAGTACGAGGAGCAGGGGGATCGGGACCGGTGAAGCTTTCTTT. The rearrangement uses TRBV19 and TRBJ1-1; 7 nucleotides agree with TRBD1. The junction had 18 bases not matched to a gene; V was cut back by 4 bases and J by 7 bases. Germline-derived CDR1 and CDR2 are LNHDA and SQIVND (reference sequence). The CDR3 sequence is 17 residues long.

The chain joins TRBV18 to TRBJ2-7, with 9 bases fitting TRBD1. CDR1 is KGHSH and CDR2 is LQKENI in the germline V gene. This CDR3 is 15 amino acids long. V trimming: 0 bases; J trimming: 4 bases; junction bases outside the gene matches: 4. The CDR3 region has the DNA TGTGCCAGCTCACCACCGGACAGGGGATTTTACGAGCAGTACTTC. This sequence encodes CASSPPDRGFYEQYF.

The chain combines TRBV5-4 with TRBJ1-2; D unclear. Germline V CDR1 and CDR2: SGHNT, YYREEE (reference sequence). CDR3 length: 15 amino acids. Trimming took 2 bases from V and 4 from J, leaving 15 bases between them. Here the CDR3 DNA reads TGTGCCAGCAGCTTTTCGAGCAGCTTTTCCTATGGCTACACCTTC. It specifies CASSFSSSFSYGYTF.

This chain uses TRBV5-1 with TRBJ1-2; D uncertain. Trimming pared 0 bases from V and 6 bases from J, leaving 6 bases between. This CDR3 spans 12 amino acids. Germline V gene lookup returns CDR1 SGHRS and CDR2 YFSETQ. The CDR3 DNA sequence: TGCGCCAGCAGCTTGGGGCAGGATGGCTACACCTTC. It codes for CASSLGQDGYTF.

This clone occurred a few times. The gene calls are TRBV19 and TRBJ1-2, with 7 nucleotides matching TRBD1. Germline loops: CDR1 LNHDA, CDR2 SQIVND (reference sequence). J was trimmed by 4 bases and V by 4 bases; bases with no gene match: 3. There are 13 residues in the CDR3. In DNA, the CDR3 is TGTGCCAGTAGTAAAGGACAGGTCTATGGCTACACCTTC. This gives the protein CASSKGQVYGYTF.

The rearrangement uses TRBV30 and TRBJ1-1; the D gene is possibly TRBD1 (6 bases). Trimming shortened V by 4 bases and J by 5 bases, and 14 bases separated the two germline ends. Germline V CDR1 and CDR2: GTSNPN, SVGIG (reference sequence). The CDR3 consists of 13 residues. CDR3 sequence: CAWNRDRRTEAFF. The CDR3 nucleotides are TGTGCCTGGAATCGAGACAGGAGGACTGAAGCTTTCTTT.

In this sample, this clone turned up once. V usage is TRBV20-1 and J usage is TRBJ1-2, with no clear D. Germline V CDR1 and CDR2: DFQATT, SNEGSKA (reference sequence). With 3 bases removed from V and 6 bases from J, the gap between germline ends came to 11 bases. This CDR3 comprises 12 residues. The CDR3 coding sequence is TGCAGTGCTAGTTCACGCGCTGATGGCTACACCTTC. Translating it yields CSASSRADGYTF.

The sample holds a few counts of this clone. The genes are TRBV6-5 and TRBJ1-2; D is possibly TRBD1 (6 bases). The V end was cut by 2 bases, the J end by 4 bases, with 11 bases between. CDR1 is MNHEY and CDR2 is SVGAGI in the germline V gene. CDR3 size: 14 residues. CDR3 sequence reads: CASSYGEGGYGYTF. The CDR3 DNA is TGTGCCAGCAGTTACGGGGAGGGGGGCTATGGCTACACCTTC.